Below, 3 T cell receptor beta chains from the same sample are listed, as sequenced in a study of regulatory T cells in long-lasting Graves disease. CDR3-region Arm-PCR and iRepertoire HTBI primers produced the TCR beta libraries. TCRdb re-analysed the multiplex PCR reads in MiXCR, keeping a single row per CDR3 protein. The sample consists of approximately 400,000 distinct CDR3 sequences, more than 12% of them appearing once. The sample's time point: newly diagnosed GD, antithyroid drugs for less than 3 months. There was RNA extracted from PBMCs, and the TCR library was made from it. Another study also made use of these data, one on T cells in Graves' hyperthyroidism and ophthalmopathy.

Source: peripheral blood mononuclear cells (PBMCs), taken at new diagnosis, from a patient treated with antithyroid drugs. The receptors stem from a woman aged 30 to 39 with Graves disease.

V is TRBV28 and J is TRBJ1-5, with 10 bases that match TRBD1. Germline trimming cut 4 bases from V and 7 bases from J; bases unmatched to any gene: 7. The CDR3 length is 15 residues. In germline, CDR1 is MDHEN, CDR2 SYDVKM. The CDR3 DNA reads TGTGCCAGCAGTTCTTCCGGGACAGGGGCCCAGCCCCAGCATTTT. It specifies CASSSSGTGAQPQHF.

This clonotype was seen a few times. The rearrangement uses TRBV6-1 and TRBJ2-1, with a tentative D call TRBD2 (8 bases). CDR3 length: 14 residues. Germline CDR1 and CDR2: MNHNS and SASEGT. V was clipped by 5 bases and J by 8 bases, with 16 bases between them. CDR3 sequence reads: CASSPGTAGDEQFF. Written as DNA, the CDR3 is TGTGCCAGCAGTCCGGGGACAGCGGGGGATGAGCAGTTCTTC.

The gene calls are TRBV5-1 and TRBJ2-7; D is perhaps TRBD1 or TRBD2 (5 bases each). The germline V and J ends were trimmed by 3 bases and 7 bases, with 23 bases remaining between them. This CDR3 spans 16 amino acids. Germline CDR1 reads SGHRS; CDR2 reads YFSETQ. The CDR3 here is CASSWIPSRDRAEQYF. The CDR3 DNA reads TGCGCCAGCAGCTGGATTCCTTCCCGGGACCGGGCGGAGCAGTACTTC. The variable domain in full, completed from reference TRBV5-1 and TRBJ2-7, reads KAGVTQTPRYLIKTRGQQVTLSCSPISGHRSVSWYQQTPGQGLQFLFEYFSETQRNKGNFPGRFSGRQFSNSRSEMNVSTLELGDSALYLCASSWIPSRDRAEQYFGPGTRLTVT.